These 18 T cell receptor beta chains were all obtained from the same sample, sequenced in a study of blood T cell repertoires in COVID-19. Data came from immunoSEQ multiplex PCR; TCRdb stores just in-frame clones and leaves some out. The sample holds more than 150,000 clones, over 80% seen once. The source material was peripheral blood. These TCRs come from a woman in her sixties or seventies with acute or convalescent COVID-19.

This clone was picked up a small number of times. One end of the junction is discordant with germline, which a read error may explain. The V call is TRBV6-1, the J call TRBJ2-7, with 8 positions matching TRBD1. Germline V lookup: CDR1 MNHNS, CDR2 SASEGT. This CDR3 region has 11 residues. This CDR3 reads CASSEPGQVDF. The CDR3 DNA follows: TGTGCCAGCAGTGAACCGGGACAGGTAGACTTC.

This rearrangement joins TRBV5-1 to TRBJ2-7; 10 bases agree with TRBD1. V gave up 4 bases and J gave up 3 bases; unmatched junction bases: 7. The CDR3 contains 15 residues. Germline loops: CDR1 SGHRS, CDR2 YFSETQ. The CDR3 loop reads CASSRLGTGDYEQYF. The DNA for the CDR3 is TGCGCCAGCAGCAGACTGGGGACAGGGGACTACGAGCAGTACTTC.

This rearrangement joins TRBV18 to TRBJ1-4; TRBD1 agrees at 8 bases. Per germline, CDR1 KGHSH and CDR2 LQKENI. The V gene end was trimmed by 1 base and the J gene end by 7 bases; junction bases not matched to a gene: 8. CDR3 length: 16 amino acids. The CDR3 sequence: CASSPQPAGGREKLFF. For the CDR3, the DNA is TGTGCCAGCTCACCACAACCCGCAGGGGGCCGTGAAAAACTGTTTTTT.

The chain is built from TRBV7-8 and TRBJ1-5; D unresolved. The length of the CDR3 is 13 residues. V was trimmed by 5 bases and J by 11 bases, leaving 16 bases between them. The germline V gene encodes CDR1 SGHVS and CDR2 FQNEAQ. CDR3 bases: TGTGCCAGCAGCACCGAAAGAGCTATGACCCAGCATTTT. It codes for CASSTERAMTQHF.

This clone is a singleton in its sample. The gene calls are TRBV5-1 and TRBJ1-6; 11 bases are shared with TRBD1. CDR3 length: 16 amino acids. CDR1 and CDR2 from the germline V gene are SGHRS and YFSETQ. Germline trimming cut 4 bases from V and 9 bases from J; bases unmatched to any gene: 9. The DNA for the CDR3 is TGCGCCAGCAGCCCGGGACAGGGGGGTATGGGTTCACCCCTCCACTTT. Amino acids: CASSPGQGGMGSPLHF.

The chain links TRBV27 to TRBJ1-6; TRBD1 is a possible D gene (6 bases). Germline V gene data show CDR1 as MNHEY and CDR2 as SMNVEV (reference sequence). The CDR3 covers 14 residues. The ends were cut back, 5 bases at V and 10 bases at J, with 15 bases in the middle. The CDR3 reads CASSITGIRSPLHF. The CDR3 DNA reads TGTGCCAGCAGTATCACAGGGATAAGATCACCCCTCCACTTT.

V gene TRBV9 combines with J gene TRBJ1-4; tentative D call: TRBD1 (6 bases). The CDR3 is 15 residues long. Trimming removed 3 bases at V and 8 bases at J, with 17 bases between. Germline CDR1 and CDR2: SGDLS and YYNGEE. CDR3 protein: CASSASGEGREKLFF. The CDR3 coding sequence is TGTGCCAGCAGCGCTTCAGGGGAAGGACGCGAAAAACTGTTTTTT.

CDR3 nucleotides: TGTGCCAGCAGTTTACTGGTCTTAGGCGGGGGAAATTCAAGGAGGAATGAGCAGTTCTTC. Protein sequence: CASSLLVLGGGNSRRNEQFF. This chain connects TRBV28 to TRBJ2-1; 7 nucleotides agree with TRBD2. V dropped 2 bases and J dropped 7; count of bases not matched to a gene: 23. The CDR3 contains 20 residues. Looked up from germline, CDR1 is MDHEN and CDR2 is SYDVKM.

This clone was detected once. V and J are TRBV6-5 and TRBJ1-2; D perhaps matches TRBD1 (5 bases). This CDR3 region has 14 residues. The germline V gene encodes CDR1 MNHEY and CDR2 SVGAGI. V lost 0 bases and J lost 6, with 11 bases in between. The CDR3 loop is CASSYSAGSNGYTF. The CDR3 DNA sequence: TGTGCCAGCAGTTACTCTGCAGGGTCGAATGGCTACACCTTC.

In DNA form, the CDR3 reads TGCGCCAGCAGCTTGGTGTCGGGTACCTACGAGCAGTACTTC. The encoded protein is CASSLVSGTYEQYF. The chain combines TRBV5-1 with TRBJ2-7; D remains unclear. The CDR3 is made up of 14 amino acids. From germline, CDR1 is SGHRS and CDR2 YFSETQ. V lost 0 bases and J 2 bases, leaving 9 bases between the germline ends.

The chain combines TRBV6-5 with TRBJ1-1; D gene unclear. Trimming took off 4 bases at V and 2 bases at J, with 11 bases between the two ends. The CDR3 length is 14 residues. CDR1 is MNHEY, CDR2 SVGAGI, per germline. The CDR3 DNA reads TGTGCCAGCAGTTCTATTACAGAAAACACTGAAGCTTTCTTT. Its protein is CASSSITENTEAFF.

The rearrangement links TRBV11-3 to TRBJ1-1, with no clear D. The CDR3 has 14 residues. V lost 0 bases, J lost 1 base, and 6 bases lay in between. Germline CDR1 and CDR2: SGHNT and YENEEA. For the CDR3, the DNA is TGTGCCAGCAGCTTAGATAGCACGAACACTGAAGCTTTCTTT. It is translated as CASSLDSTNTEAFF. Complete variable domain (other parts from reference TRBV11-3 and TRBJ1-1): EAGVVQSPRYKIIEKKQPVAFWCNPISGHNTLYWYLQNLGQGPELLIRYENEEAVDDSQLPKDRFSAERLKGVDSTLKIQPAELGDSAVYLCASSLDSTNTEAFFGQGTRLTVV.

The V gene is TRBV5-6, the J gene TRBJ1-2; no definite D call. V lost 2 bases, J lost 10 bases, and 18 bases lay in between. Germline values: CDR1 SGHDT, CDR2 YYEEEE. The CDR3 runs to 14 residues. The CDR3 protein is CASSFLDRDMAYTF. As DNA, the CDR3 is TGTGCCAGCAGCTTCCTGGATCGCGACATGGCCTACACCTTC.

This chain connects TRBV18 to TRBJ2-7; possible D gene TRBD1, 6 bases. The CDR3 contains 14 residues. The germline gives CDR1 KGHSH, CDR2 LQKENI. V lost 3 bases, J lost 5 bases, and 14 bases lay in between. CDR3 nucleotides: TGTGCCAGCTCACCGGCGGCCAGGGGAGACGAGCAGTACTTC. Translated, it gives CASSPAARGDEQYF.

The V gene is TRBV3-1 (or the pseudogene TRBV3-2), the J gene TRBJ2-1, with TRBD1 matching over 7 bases. The CDR3 has 15 amino acids. In germline, CDR1 is LGHDT, CDR2 YNNKEL (reference sequence). Unmatched junction bases numbered 8, after V lost 5 bases and J lost 4 bases. CDR3 sequence (DNA): TGTGCCAGCAGCTTTGTAGGGGGCGGTTACAATGAGCAGTTCTTC. Protein product: CASSFVGGGYNEQFF.

V gene TRBV6-2 or TRBV6-3 combines with J gene TRBJ2-1, with D possibly being TRBD1 or TRBD2 (5 bases each). The CDR3 is 14 residues long. Germline V gene lookup returns CDR1 MNHEY and CDR2 SVGEGT. V dropped 7 bases and J dropped 0 bases, with 10 bases sitting between them. CDR3 region: CASTPGPSYNEQFF. CDR3 DNA: TGTGCCAGCACCCCGGGGCCCTCCTACAATGAGCAGTTCTTC.

In this sample, this clone turned up a few times. The chain carries TRBV6-5 and TRBJ2-2, with D possibly matching TRBD1 (6 bases). This CDR3 is 15 amino acids long. With 8 bases removed from V and 3 bases from J, the gap between germline ends came to 16 bases. From germline, CDR1 is MNHEY and CDR2 SVGAGI. CDR3 bases: TGTGCCAGCGGACGGGACAACTACCACACCGGGGAGCTGTTTTTT. Its protein is CASGRDNYHTGELFF.

This chain uses TRBV15 with TRBJ2-7; 9 bases are a match to TRBD1. CDR1 is LNHNV, CDR2 YYDKDF, per germline (reference sequence). The trim removed 0 bases at V and 4 bases at J, leaving 4 bases unmatched. This CDR3 contains 15 residues. The chain's CDR3 is CATSRDLDRGYEQYF. CDR3 nucleotide sequence: TGTGCCACCAGCAGAGATCTGGACAGGGGATACGAGCAGTACTTC. The full variable domain, completed using reference TRBV15 and TRBJ2-7, is DAMVIQNPRYQVTQFGKPVTLSCSQTLNHNVMYWYQQKSSQAPKLLFHYYDKDFNNEADTPDNFQSRRPNTSFCFLDIRSPGLGDTAMYLCATSRDLDRGYEQYFGPGTRLTVT.